The source of this T cell receptor beta chain is a study of siplizumab effects on memory and regulatory T cells. Findings and limits, study-wide: Controls had around 26% Treg-derived mappable alloreactive CD4+ clones on average, versus roughly 70% with siplizumab. Tracing alloreactive clones into unstimulated subsets worked for only a minor fraction of them. The diversity of naive T cells seemed greater than that of memory cells, and their alloresponse contribution seemed major.

Trimming took 1 base from V and 0 from J, leaving 9 bases between them. Germline assignment: CDR1 LNHNV and CDR2 YYDKDF (reference sequence). The CDR3 totals 15 residues. Remarks on this clone: Its target is unknown.

Each sample yielded about 96,000 assayed TCR templates. The assay was immunoSEQ multiplex PCR, and TCRdb's table has in-frame clones only and misses some. This sample has some 80,000 clones, with roughly 94% found just once. The source is a human donor in good health. The chain couples TRBV15 to TRBJ1-2; no definite D call. The sequenced sample was CD8+ T cells sorted from blood. CDR3: CATSRAGRSNYGYTF. The CDR3, as DNA: TGTGCCACCAGCAGAGCTGGCCGATCTAACTATGGCTACACCTTC.